The 28 T cell receptor beta chains below all came from one sample that was sequenced in a study of cytomegalovirus exposure and HLA in healthy donors. Primers: 60 Vbeta forward and 13 Jbeta reverse. Using immunoSEQ multiplex PCR, the repertoire was profiled, and TCRdb retains in-frame clones only, with some absent. This sample has 150,000 to 200,000 clones, with roughly four fifths found just once. The sequencing sample was made of PBMCs. The receptors originated from a man aged 50 or older in good health and CMV-seropositive.

CDR3 in amino acids: CSAQGGDNTQYF. DNA of the CDR3: TGCAGCGCCCAGGGAGGGGATAATACGCAGTATTTT. The rearrangement uses TRBV29-1 and TRBJ2-3, with 7 bases aligning to TRBD2. Per germline, CDR1 SQVTM and CDR2 ANQGSEA. The CDR3 has 12 amino acids. V trimming: 7 bases; J trimming: 7 bases; junction bases outside the gene matches: 8.

The V and J genes are TRBV7-2 and TRBJ2-7; D may be TRBD2 (5 bases). The CDR3 is 14 amino acids. Trimming left V 5 bases short and J 2 bases short, with 13 bases between. CDR1 is SGHTA and CDR2 is FQGNSA in the germline V gene. The CDR3 sequence is CASSPSGWTYEQYF. The CDR3 nucleotides read TGTGCCAGCAGCCCAAGCGGATGGACCTACGAGCAGTACTTC. Using reference TRBV7-2 and TRBJ2-7 for the parts outside the CDR3, the full variable domain is GAGVSQSPSNKVTEKGKDVELRCDPISGHTALYWYRQSLGQGLEFLIYFQGNSAPDKSGLPSDRFSAERTGGSVSTLTIQRTQQEDSAVYLCASSPSGWTYEQYFGPGTRLTVT.

V usage is TRBV30 and J usage is TRBJ2-3; 8 nucleotides match TRBD2. V lost 4 bases to trimming and J lost 8 bases; unmatched junction nucleotides: 8. The CDR3 length is 13 residues. In germline, CDR1 is GTSNPN, CDR2 SVGIG (reference sequence). Here the CDR3 reads CAWNPGGPGTQYF. In nucleotides, the CDR3 is TGTGCCTGGAATCCGGGAGGGCCGGGTACGCAGTATTTT.

The chain couples TRBV7-2 to TRBJ2-5; 10 bases line up with TRBD2. This CDR3 comprises 15 residues. V shed 2 bases, J shed 1 base, and the junction held 1 base outside the gene matches. The germline V gene encodes CDR1 SGHTA and CDR2 FQGNSA. In DNA, the CDR3 is TGTGCCAGCAGCTTAACTAGCGGGGTCCAAGAGACCCAGTACTTC. Its protein product is CASSLTSGVQETQYF.

The gene calls are TRBV5-1 and TRBJ2-1; TRBD2 agrees at 10 bases. The trim removed 2 bases at V and 4 bases at J, leaving 3 bases unmatched. The CDR3 has 15 amino acids. CDR1 and CDR2 (germline): SGHRS, YFSETQ. CDR3 residues: CASSFGTSAYNEQFF. In nucleotides, the CDR3 is TGCGCCAGCAGCTTCGGGACTAGCGCATACAATGAGCAGTTCTTC.

There are a few counts of this clone. The rearrangement joins TRBV5-6 to TRBJ2-3; weak D call: TRBD2 (6 bases). The germline V gene has CDR1 SGHDT and CDR2 YYEEEE. The germline V and J ends were trimmed by 4 bases and 2 bases, with 17 bases remaining between them. This CDR3 spans 16 amino acids. CDR3 sequence reads: CASSTWVGLYTDTQYF. The DNA for the CDR3 is TGTGCCAGCAGCACTTGGGTGGGACTTTACACAGATACGCAGTATTTT.

Details on this clone: The junction departs from germline at one end; a sequencing error may be responsible. The chain is built from TRBV29-1 and TRBJ2-1, with 8 positions matching TRBD1. Germline assignment: CDR1 SQVTM and CDR2 ANQGSEA. CDR3 size: 13 residues. The CDR3 DNA sequence: TGCAGCATTGACAGGGGTTCCTACAATGAGCAGTTCTTC. Amino acids: CSIDRGSYNEQFF.

This clone has just a few counts. The chain employs TRBV27 and TRBJ2-1, with 12 bases identical to TRBD2. The CDR3 is made up of 12 amino acids. The germline V gene has CDR1 MNHEY and CDR2 SMNVEV (reference sequence). CDR3 nucleotides: TGTGCAGCGACTAGCGGGAGACATGAGCAGTTCTTC. The encoded protein is CAATSGRHEQFF.

The genes are TRBV11-3 and TRBJ2-1, with 7 bases aligning to TRBD1. CDR3 length equals 13 residues. The V segment lost 4 bases and the J segment 9 bases; nucleotides outside the gene matches: 6. CDR1 and CDR2 (germline): SGHNT, YENEEA. CDR3 sequence: CASSSYRGTEQFF. Written as DNA, the CDR3 is TGTGCCAGCAGCTCGTACAGGGGTACTGAGCAGTTCTTC.

The CDR3 nucleotides are TGTGCCAGCAGCCGCCAGGGGATTCAGCCCCAGCATTTT. Amino acids: CASSRQGIQPQHF. V and J are TRBV7-9 and TRBJ1-5; D is perhaps TRBD1 (6 bases). The germline V and J ends were trimmed by 5 bases and 6 bases, with 11 bases remaining between them. The CDR3 has 13 residues. In germline, CDR1 is SEHNR, CDR2 FQNEAQ (reference sequence).

The gene calls are TRBV27 and TRBJ2-2; D is ambiguous. V was pared by 0 bases and J by 7 bases, with 9 bases between. From germline, CDR1 is MNHEY and CDR2 SMNVEV (reference sequence). CDR3 length equals 14 residues. CDR3 region: CASSLSLVVGELFF. DNA of the CDR3: TGTGCCAGCAGTTTATCGTTAGTTGTCGGGGAGCTGTTTTTT.

The chain combines TRBV6-5 with TRBJ2-5; no firm D call. CDR3 length equals 13 residues. Germline V gives CDR1 MNHEY, CDR2 SVGAGI. Trimming stripped 4 bases from V and 1 base from J, with 7 bases between. In nucleotides, the CDR3 is TGTGCCAGCAGTTCCCCTCCCCAAGAGACCCAGTACTTC. Translated, it gives CASSSPPQETQYF.

This chain connects TRBV5-1 to TRBJ2-3, with 8 bases that match TRBD1. Germline loops: CDR1 SGHRS, CDR2 YFSETQ. This CDR3 has 16 amino acids. Germline trimming cut 3 bases from V and 1 base from J; bases unmatched to any gene: 7. The CDR3 bases are TGCGCCAGCAGCTCCGTAGACAGGGGTGGCACAGATACGCAGTATTTT. Protein: CASSSVDRGGTDTQYF.

This clone was counted only a few times. This chain joins TRBV4-3 and TRBJ2-1; 12 bases map to TRBD2. This CDR3 is built from 18 residues. J was trimmed by 0 bases and V by 1 base; bases with no gene match: 4. The germline V gene encodes CDR1 LGHNA and CDR2 YSLEER. The CDR3 sequence: CASSQVLAGGSSYNEQFF. The CDR3 coding sequence is TGCGCCAGCAGCCAAGTTCTAGCGGGGGGGAGCTCCTACAATGAGCAGTTCTTC.

This clone was detected a few times. The genes are TRBV7-2 and TRBJ2-5, with 11 bases lining up with TRBD2. Germline CDR1 is SGHTA and CDR2 is FQGNSA. This CDR3 is built from 15 residues. The trim removed 4 bases at V and 5 bases at J, leaving 6 bases unmatched. DNA for the CDR3: TGTGCCAGCAGCTCCCAAACTAGCGGGAGTGAGACCCAGTACTTC. It specifies CASSSQTSGSETQYF.

The rearrangement links TRBV6-1 to TRBJ2-3; TRBD2 matches at 8 bases. This CDR3 has 15 residues. The germline gives CDR1 MNHNS, CDR2 SASEGT. V shed 5 bases and J 2 bases; nucleotides not matched to a gene: 6. In DNA form, the CDR3 reads TGTGCCAGCAGTCAAACTAGCGGATTCACAGATACGCAGTATTTT. This encodes CASSQTSGFTDTQYF.

The chain is built from TRBV6-5 and TRBJ1-2; 9 bases are a match to TRBD1. V dropped 2 bases and J dropped 6; count of bases not matched to a gene: 4. The germline CDR1 and CDR2 sequences are MNHEY and SVGAGI. The CDR3 is 14 amino acids. The CDR3 DNA follows: TGTGCCAGCAGTTACGACGGGACAGGGCATGGCTACACCTTC. Protein product: CASSYDGTGHGYTF.

The rearrangement uses TRBV11-2 and TRBJ2-7, with 7 bases identical to TRBD1. The CDR3 is made up of 15 amino acids. The V and J ends lost 4 bases and 3 bases, in that order; junction bases with no gene match: 9. Germline V gives CDR1 SGHAT, CDR2 FQNNGV. The CDR3 spells CASSSYRGVGYEQYF. CDR3 bases: TGTGCCAGCAGCTCTTACAGGGGAGTCGGCTACGAGCAGTACTTC.

This sequence joins TRBV19 and TRBJ1-1; 7 nucleotides line up with TRBD1. The CDR3 totals 15 residues. V lost 4 bases to trimming and J lost 0 bases; unmatched junction nucleotides: 5. The germline V gene encodes CDR1 LNHDA and CDR2 SQIVND (reference sequence). The CDR3 spells CASSNRDSMNTEAFF. The CDR3 region has the DNA TGTGCCAGTAGTAACCGGGACAGCATGAACACTGAAGCTTTCTTT. The entire variable domain, with the rest obtained from reference TRBV19 and TRBJ1-1, is as follows: DGGITQSPKYLFRKEGQNVTLSCEQNLNHDAMYWYRQDPGQGLRLIYYSQIVNDFQKGDIAEGYSVSREKKESFPLTVTSAQKNPTAFYLCASSNRDSMNTEAFFGQGTRLTVV.

This rearrangement joins TRBV6-1 to TRBJ2-5, with a possible D match to TRBD1 (6 bases). Between the trimmed V and J ends, which lost 0 bases and 5 bases, there was a span of 13 bases. Looked up from germline, CDR1 is MNHNS and CDR2 is SASEGT. This CDR3 region has 15 residues. The CDR3 protein is CASSEAGGSSETQYF. Written as DNA, the CDR3 is TGTGCCAGCAGTGAAGCAGGGGGTTCCTCGGAGACCCAGTACTTC.

The chain couples TRBV10-3 to TRBJ2-7; no firm D call. The CDR3 loop spans 13 amino acids. V shed 8 bases and J shed 0 bases, with 11 bases lying between them. CDR1 and CDR2 (germline): ENHRY, SYGVKD. The CDR3 loop is CAILQDNSYEQYF. CDR3 DNA: TGTGCCATCCTCCAAGACAACTCCTACGAGCAGTACTTC.

The rearrangement links TRBV5-6 to TRBJ2-7; TRBD1 matches at 7 bases. V dropped 4 bases and J dropped 6; count of bases not matched to a gene: 7. The CDR3 has 13 residues. The germline gives CDR1 SGHDT, CDR2 YYEEEE. The CDR3 loop reads CASSVLTGAEQYF. The DNA for the CDR3 is TGTGCCAGCAGCGTACTTACAGGGGCCGAGCAGTACTTC.

The rearrangement joins TRBV7-6 to TRBJ2-3; D may be TRBD2 (5 bases). Germline lookup yields CDR1 SGHVS and CDR2 FNYEAQ. The CDR3 sequence is 15 residues long. V lost 1 base and J lost 1, with 9 bases in between. The CDR3 DNA is TGTGCCAGCAGCTTAGTGAGGGTTCGCACAGATACGCAGTATTTT. Encoded protein: CASSLVRVRTDTQYF.

V gene TRBV28 combines with J gene TRBJ2-7, with 10 bases lining up with TRBD2. The CDR3 contains 14 residues. V was pared by 3 bases and J by 5 bases, with 4 bases of the junction left unmatched. Germline V gene data show CDR1 as MDHEN and CDR2 as SYDVKM. The CDR3 bases are TGTGCCAGCAGTTTTCTAGCGGGGGACCACGAGCAGTACTTC. It codes for CASSFLAGDHEQYF.

The chain couples TRBV10-1 to TRBJ2-7, with 9 bases matching TRBD1. The junction had 6 bases not matched to a gene; V was cut back by 6 bases and J by 3 bases. The CDR3 is 14 amino acids. Germline loops: CDR1 WNHNN, CDR2 SYGVQD (reference sequence). The CDR3 sequence: CASRHTGGGYEQYF. Here the CDR3 DNA reads TGCGCCAGCAGGCATACAGGGGGCGGCTACGAGCAGTACTTC.

This clone appeared once. CDR3 in amino acids: CASSVVSEHTQYF. The CDR3 DNA follows: TGTGCCAGCAGCGTAGTATCAGAACATACGCAGTATTTT. The rearrangement uses TRBV9 and TRBJ2-3; D not certain. The V end was cut by 0 bases, the J end by 7 bases, with 9 bases between. This CDR3 has 13 residues. Per germline, CDR1 SGDLS and CDR2 YYNGEE.

This sequence joins TRBV19 and TRBJ2-1; 13 positions match TRBD2. The CDR3 has 15 amino acids. V gave up 5 bases and J gave up 7 bases; unmatched junction bases: 5. Germline V gene lookup returns CDR1 LNHDA and CDR2 SQIVND (reference sequence). In DNA, the CDR3 is TGTGCCAGTAGTGCCACTAGCGGGAGGGCGAATGAGCAGTTCTTC. Translating gives CASSATSGRANEQFF.

The chain has TRBV2 and TRBJ1-1; TRBD1 matches at 8 bases. V shed 6 bases and J 7 bases; nucleotides not matched to a gene: 7. This CDR3 region has 13 residues. The germline V gene encodes CDR1 SNHLY and CDR2 FYNNEI. The CDR3 region is CASRVDRALEAFF. The DNA of the CDR3 is TGTGCCAGCAGGGTGGACAGGGCCCTTGAAGCTTTCTTT.